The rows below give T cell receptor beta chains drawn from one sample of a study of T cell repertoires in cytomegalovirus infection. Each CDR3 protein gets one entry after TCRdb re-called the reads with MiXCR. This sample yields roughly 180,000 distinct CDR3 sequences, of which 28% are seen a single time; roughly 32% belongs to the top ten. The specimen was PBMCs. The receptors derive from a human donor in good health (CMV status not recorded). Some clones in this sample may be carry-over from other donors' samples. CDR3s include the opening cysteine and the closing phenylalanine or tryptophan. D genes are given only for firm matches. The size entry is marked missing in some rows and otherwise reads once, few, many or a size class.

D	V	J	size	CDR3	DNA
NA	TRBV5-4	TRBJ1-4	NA	CASSSSPGATNEKLFF	TGTGCCAGCAGTTCCAGTCCGGGCGCAACTAATGAAAAACTGTTTTTT
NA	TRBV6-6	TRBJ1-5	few	CASSLSRLSSNQPQHF	TGTGCCAGCAGCCTAAGCCGTCTTTCTAGCAATCAGCCCCAGCATTTT
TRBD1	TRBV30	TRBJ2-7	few	CAWGGTGSYEQYF	TGTGCCTGGGGCGGGACAGGGTCCTACGAGCAGTACTTC
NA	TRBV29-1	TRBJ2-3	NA	CSSRQALGDTQYF	TGCAGTAGTAGGCAGGCGCTGGGGGATACGCAGTATTTT
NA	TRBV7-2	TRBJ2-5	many	CASSLEQGRKETQYF	TGTGCCAGCAGCTTAGAGCAGGGACGAAAAGAGACCCAGTACTTC
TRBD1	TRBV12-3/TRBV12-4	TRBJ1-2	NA	CASAKPGQGHTF	TGTGCCAGCGCTAAACCGGGACAGGGTCACACCTTC
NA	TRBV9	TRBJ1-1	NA	CASTLGTHNTEAFF	TGTGCCAGCACTCTAGGGACACATAACACTGAAGCTTTCTTT
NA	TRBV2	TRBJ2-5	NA	CASKVGGAETQYF	TGTGCCAGCAAGGTGGGGGGGGCCGAGACCCAGTACTTC
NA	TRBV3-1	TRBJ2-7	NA	CASSYRVAYSYEQYF	TGTGCCAGCAGCTACCGGGTTGCGTACTCCTACGAGCAGTACTTC
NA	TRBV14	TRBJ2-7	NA	CASSQDRVGQYF	TGTGCCAGCAGCCAAGATCGGGTAGGGCAGTACTTC
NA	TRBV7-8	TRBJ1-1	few	CASSLRASRNTEAFF	TGTGCCAGCAGCCTCCGGGCCTCAAGGAACACTGAAGCTTTCTTT
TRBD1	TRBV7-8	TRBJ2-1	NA	CASSLVTGGEQFF	TGTGCCAGCAGCTTAGTGACAGGGGGCGAGCAGTTCTTC
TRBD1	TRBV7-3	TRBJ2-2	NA	CASSMTGVEELFF	TGTGCCAGCAGTATGACAGGGGTGGAGGAGCTGTTTTTT
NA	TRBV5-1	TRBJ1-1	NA	CASSPPGGGEEEAFF	TGCGCCAGCAGCCCCCCCGGGGGGGGGGAGGAAGAAGCTTTCTTT
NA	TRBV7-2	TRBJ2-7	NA	CASSVTGTDAYEQYF	TGTGCCAGCAGCGTGACCGGGACGGACGCCTACGAGCAGTACTTC
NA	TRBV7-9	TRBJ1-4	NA	CASSRTGVDATNEKLFF	TGTGCCAGCAGCCGAACCGGGGTGGATGCAACTAATGAAAAACTGTTTTTT